The count of the clone carrying this T cell receptor beta chain is one. Unmatched junction bases numbered 16, after V lost 6 bases and J lost 6 bases. This CDR3 has 18 amino acids. TCRdb independently ran MiXCR on the RT-PCR reads; one entry per CDR3 protein. The sample includes about 700,000 distinct CDR3 sequences, 12% to 15% seen only once; the top ten take 3.6%. Sequencing was carried out using memory CD4+ T cells from blood. The TCR was taken from a female donor in good health, serving as a healthy control. The chain has TRBV12-3 or TRBV12-4 and TRBJ1-4; TRBD1 agrees at 10 bases. The CDR3 nucleotides are TGTGCCAGCAGCCTCGACGGCGCGGCGACAGGGGGCTATGAAAAACTGTTTTTT. Translation: CASSLDGAATGGYEKLFF.